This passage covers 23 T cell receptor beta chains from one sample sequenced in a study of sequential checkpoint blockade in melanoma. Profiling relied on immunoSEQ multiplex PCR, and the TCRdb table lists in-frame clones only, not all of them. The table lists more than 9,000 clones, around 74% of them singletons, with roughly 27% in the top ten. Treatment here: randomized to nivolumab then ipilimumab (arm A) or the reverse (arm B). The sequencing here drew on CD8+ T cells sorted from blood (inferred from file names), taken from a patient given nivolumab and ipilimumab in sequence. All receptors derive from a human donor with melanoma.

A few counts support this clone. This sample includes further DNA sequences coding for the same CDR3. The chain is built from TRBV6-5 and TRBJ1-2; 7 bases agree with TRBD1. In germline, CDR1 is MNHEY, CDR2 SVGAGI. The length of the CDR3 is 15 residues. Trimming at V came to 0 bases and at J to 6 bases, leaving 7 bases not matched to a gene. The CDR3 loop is CASSYSRGGSDGYTF. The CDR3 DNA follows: TGTGCCAGCAGTTACTCGAGAGGGGGCTCGGATGGCTACACCTTC.

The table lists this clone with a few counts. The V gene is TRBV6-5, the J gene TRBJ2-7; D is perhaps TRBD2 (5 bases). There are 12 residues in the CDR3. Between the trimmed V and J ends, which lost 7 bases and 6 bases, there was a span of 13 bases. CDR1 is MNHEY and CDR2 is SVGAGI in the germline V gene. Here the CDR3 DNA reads TGTGCCAGCATAGGAAGGGAGTCCGAGCAGTACTTC. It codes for CASIGRESEQYF.

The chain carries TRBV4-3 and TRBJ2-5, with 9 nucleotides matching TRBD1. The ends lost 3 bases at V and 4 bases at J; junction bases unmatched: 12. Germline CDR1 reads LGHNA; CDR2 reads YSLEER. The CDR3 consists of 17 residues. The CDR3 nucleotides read TGCGCCAGCAGCCACGGGACAGGGTCCGGTTTTCCAGAGACCCAGTACTTC. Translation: CASSHGTGSGFPETQYF.

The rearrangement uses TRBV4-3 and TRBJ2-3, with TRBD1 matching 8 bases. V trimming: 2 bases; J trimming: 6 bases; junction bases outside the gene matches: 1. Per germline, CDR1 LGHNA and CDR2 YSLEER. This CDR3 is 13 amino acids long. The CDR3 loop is CASSQQGADTQYF. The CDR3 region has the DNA TGCGCCAGCAGCCAACAGGGGGCGGATACGCAGTATTTT.

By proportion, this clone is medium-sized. CDR3 DNA: TGCGCCAGCAGCTTGGGCAGGGGGCAGGATGAAAAACTGTTTTTT. It yields the protein CASSLGRGQDEKLFF. The chain combines TRBV5-1 with TRBJ1-4, with 8 bases matching TRBD1. The germline CDR1 and CDR2 sequences are SGHRS and YFSETQ. The CDR3 length is 15 residues. V was pared by 0 bases and J by 6 bases, with 4 bases of the junction left unmatched.

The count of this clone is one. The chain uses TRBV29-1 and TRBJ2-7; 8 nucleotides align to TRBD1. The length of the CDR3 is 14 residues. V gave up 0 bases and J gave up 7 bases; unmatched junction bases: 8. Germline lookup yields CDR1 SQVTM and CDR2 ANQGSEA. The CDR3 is CSVEDWQGADEQYF. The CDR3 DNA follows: TGCAGCGTTGAAGATTGGCAGGGGGCTGATGAGCAGTACTTC.

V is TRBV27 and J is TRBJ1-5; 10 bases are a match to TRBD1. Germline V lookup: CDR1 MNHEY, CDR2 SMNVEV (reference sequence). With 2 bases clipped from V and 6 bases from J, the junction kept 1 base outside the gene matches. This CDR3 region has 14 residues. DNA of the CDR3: TGTGCCAGCAGTTTACGGACAGGGGGTCAGCCCCAGCATTTT. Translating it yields CASSLRTGGQPQHF.

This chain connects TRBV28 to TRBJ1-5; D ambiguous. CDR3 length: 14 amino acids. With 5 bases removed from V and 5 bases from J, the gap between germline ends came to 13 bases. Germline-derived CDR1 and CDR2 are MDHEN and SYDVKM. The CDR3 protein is CASSLTILHQPQHF. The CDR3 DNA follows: TGTGCCAGCAGTCTCACTATATTGCATCAGCCCCAGCATTTT.

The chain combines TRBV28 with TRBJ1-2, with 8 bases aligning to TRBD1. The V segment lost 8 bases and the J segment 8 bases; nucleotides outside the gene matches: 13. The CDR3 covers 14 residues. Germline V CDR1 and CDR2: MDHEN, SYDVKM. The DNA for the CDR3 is TGTGCCAGCGGCCTAGGGGGACAGGCGGAAGGCTACACCTTC. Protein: CASGLGGQAEGYTF.

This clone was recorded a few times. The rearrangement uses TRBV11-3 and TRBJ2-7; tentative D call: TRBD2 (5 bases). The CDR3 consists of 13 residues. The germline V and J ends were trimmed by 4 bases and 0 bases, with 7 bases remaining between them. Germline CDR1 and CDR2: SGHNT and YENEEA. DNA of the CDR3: TGTGCCAGCAGCTCACGGGACTCCTACGAGCAGTACTTC. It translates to CASSSRDSYEQYF.

This CDR3 reads CASSRTTPAGGLQETQYF. The CDR3 DNA reads as TGCGCCAGCAGCCGCACGACTCCAGCGGGAGGACTCCAAGAGACCCAGTACTTC. This rearrangement joins TRBV4-3 to TRBJ2-5; 9 bases fit TRBD2. Per germline, CDR1 LGHNA and CDR2 YSLEER. CDR3 length equals 18 residues. The trim removed 4 bases at V and 1 base at J, leaving 13 bases unmatched.

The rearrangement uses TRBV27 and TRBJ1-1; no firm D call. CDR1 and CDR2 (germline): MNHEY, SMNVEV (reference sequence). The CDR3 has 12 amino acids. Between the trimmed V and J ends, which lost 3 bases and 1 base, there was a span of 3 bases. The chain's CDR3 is CASSFGNTEAFF. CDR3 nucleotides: TGTGCCAGCAGTTTCGGGAACACTGAAGCTTTCTTT.

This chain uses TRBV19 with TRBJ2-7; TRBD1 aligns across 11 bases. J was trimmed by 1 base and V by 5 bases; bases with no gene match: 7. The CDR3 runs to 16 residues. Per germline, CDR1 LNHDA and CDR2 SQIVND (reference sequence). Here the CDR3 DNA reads TGTGCCAGTAGTTCCCGGGGACAGGGGGTTTCCTACGAGCAGTACTTC. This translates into CASSSRGQGVSYEQYF.

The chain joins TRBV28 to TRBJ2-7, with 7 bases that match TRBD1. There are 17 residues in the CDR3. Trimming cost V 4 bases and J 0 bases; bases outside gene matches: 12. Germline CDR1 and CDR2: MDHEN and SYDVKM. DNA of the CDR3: TGTGCCAGCAGTTCCACCCGTAAGGGGGCTTCCTCCTACGAGCAGTACTTC. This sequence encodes CASSSTRKGASSYEQYF.

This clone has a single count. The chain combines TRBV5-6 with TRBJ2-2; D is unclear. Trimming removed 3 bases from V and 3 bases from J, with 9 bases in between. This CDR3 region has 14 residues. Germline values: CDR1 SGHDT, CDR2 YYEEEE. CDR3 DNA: TGTGCCAGCAGCTGGGCACATTACACCGGGGAGCTGTTTTTT. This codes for CASSWAHYTGELFF.

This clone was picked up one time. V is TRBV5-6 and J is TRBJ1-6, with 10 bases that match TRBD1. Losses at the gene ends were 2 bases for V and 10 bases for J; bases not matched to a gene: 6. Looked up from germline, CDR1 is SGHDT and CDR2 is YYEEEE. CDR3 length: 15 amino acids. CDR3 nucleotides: TGTGCCAGCAGCTTCGCGGGACAGGGGTGGTCACCCCTCCACTTT. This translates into CASSFAGQGWSPLHF.

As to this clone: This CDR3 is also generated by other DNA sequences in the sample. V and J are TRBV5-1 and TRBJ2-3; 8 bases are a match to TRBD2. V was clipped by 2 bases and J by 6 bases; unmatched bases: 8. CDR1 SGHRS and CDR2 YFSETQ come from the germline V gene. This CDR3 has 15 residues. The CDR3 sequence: CASSFSGSGGDTQYF. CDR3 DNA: TGCGCCAGCAGCTTCAGCGGGAGCGGAGGGGATACGCAGTATTTT.

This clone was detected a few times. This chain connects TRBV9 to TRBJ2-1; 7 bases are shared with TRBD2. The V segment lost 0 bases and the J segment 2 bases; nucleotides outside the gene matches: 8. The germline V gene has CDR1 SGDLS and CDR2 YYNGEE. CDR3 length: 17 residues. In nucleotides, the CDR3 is TGTGCCAGCAGCGTAGAAGCGACTAGCCTGCCCTACAATGAGCAGTTCTTC. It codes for CASSVEATSLPYNEQFF.

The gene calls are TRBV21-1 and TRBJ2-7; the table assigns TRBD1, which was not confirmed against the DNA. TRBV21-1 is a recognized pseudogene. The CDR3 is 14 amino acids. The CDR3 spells CASSPGQHFYEQYF. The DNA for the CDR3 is TGTGCCAGCAGCCCCGGACAGCATTTCTACGAGCAGTACTTC.

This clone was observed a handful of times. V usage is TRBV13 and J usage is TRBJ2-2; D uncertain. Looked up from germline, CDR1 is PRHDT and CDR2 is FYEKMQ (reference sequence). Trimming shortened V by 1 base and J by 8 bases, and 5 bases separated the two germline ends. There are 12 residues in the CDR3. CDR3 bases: TGTGCCAGCAGCTTAGTAGCAGGGGAGCTGTTTTTT. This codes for CASSLVAGELFF.

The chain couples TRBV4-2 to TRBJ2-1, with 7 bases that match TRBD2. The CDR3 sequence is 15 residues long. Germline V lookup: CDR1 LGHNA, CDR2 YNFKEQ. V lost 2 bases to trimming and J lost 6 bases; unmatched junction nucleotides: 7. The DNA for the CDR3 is TGTGCCAGCAGCCAAAATAGTGGGAGGGCCAATGAGCAGTTCTTC. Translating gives CASSQNSGRANEQFF.

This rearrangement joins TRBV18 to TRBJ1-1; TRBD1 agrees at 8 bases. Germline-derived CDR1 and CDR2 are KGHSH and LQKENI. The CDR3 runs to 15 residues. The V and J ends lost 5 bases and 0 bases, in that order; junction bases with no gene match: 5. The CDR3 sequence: CASSFRTGMNTEAFF. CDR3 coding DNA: TGTGCCAGCTCATTTCGGACAGGGATGAACACTGAAGCTTTCTTT.

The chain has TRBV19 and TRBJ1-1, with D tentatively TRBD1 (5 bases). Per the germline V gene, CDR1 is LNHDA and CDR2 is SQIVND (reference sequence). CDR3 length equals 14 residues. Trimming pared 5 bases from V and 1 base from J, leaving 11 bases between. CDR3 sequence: CASSVGGPNTEAFF. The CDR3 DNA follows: TGTGCCAGTAGTGTGGGGGGACCGAACACTGAAGCTTTCTTT.